The next 7 T cell receptor beta chains were all read from a single sample in a study of T cells in tumors after PD-1 blockade (dated by TCRdb to the late 2010s). The method behind the library was the immunoSEQ multiplex PCR assay. In TCRdb, the immuneACCESS table is reduced to in-frame sequences with V and J assigned. These tables do not hold every clone; where another copy was compared, an unresolved V gene accounts for under half, and the others remain unexplained. This sample holds tens of thousands of clones; roughly 78% were observed only once. Clones ranked in the top ten supply about 27% of the sample. The sample's time point label, in plain terms: before anti-PD-1 therapy. The input for sequencing was PBMCs, taken before anti-PD-1 treatment. These receptors originate from a human donor with basal cell carcinoma.

This clone was counted a single time. The V call is TRBV7-9, the J call TRBJ2-1; 13 nucleotides line up with TRBD2. The J segment lost 9 bases and the V segment lost 1 base, leaving 12 bases of the junction unmatched. This CDR3 contains 18 residues. The germline CDR1 and CDR2 sequences are SEHNR and FQNEAQ (reference sequence). CDR3 sequence reads: CASSLGLAGGPRRIEQFF. The CDR3 DNA is TGTGCCAGCAGCTTAGGACTAGCGGGGGGTCCCAGAAGGATTGAGCAGTTCTTC.

The chain is built from TRBV5-1 and TRBJ2-2; tentatively, D is TRBD1 (6 bases). The V end was cut by 4 bases, the J end by 0 bases, with 10 bases between. Per germline, CDR1 SGHRS and CDR2 YFSETQ. This CDR3 region has 15 residues. The CDR3 loop reads CASSQGISNTGELFF. The CDR3 DNA reads as TGCGCCAGCAGCCAGGGGATTTCGAACACCGGGGAGCTGTTTTTT.

The chain has TRBV7-2 and TRBJ1-1, with TRBD1 identical over 7 bases. V gave up 6 bases and J gave up 3 bases; unmatched junction bases: 10. Germline lookup yields CDR1 SGHTA and CDR2 FQGNSA. This CDR3 has 15 residues. CDR3 sequence (DNA): TGTGCCAGCAGGACCTCGACAGGGTGGGACACTGAAGCTTTCTTT. This translates into CASRTSTGWDTEAFF.

The V gene is TRBV5-1, the J gene TRBJ2-1; D is possibly TRBD1 or TRBD2 (5 bases each). Trimming shortened V by 0 bases and J by 9 bases, and 10 bases separated the two germline ends. CDR1 is SGHRS, CDR2 YFSETQ, per germline. There are 13 residues in the CDR3. The CDR3 sequence: CASSLVGESEQFF. CDR3 in DNA: TGCGCCAGCAGCTTGGTGGGGGAATCTGAGCAGTTCTTC.

The chain couples TRBV25-1 to TRBJ1-2; 7 bases agree with TRBD1. J gave up 8 bases and V 2 bases, and 14 bases lay outside the gene matches. This CDR3 has 16 residues. Per the germline V gene, CDR1 is MGHDK and CDR2 is SYGVNS. The CDR3 coding sequence is TGTGCCAGCAGTGAACCCAGACAGGGTCCGGGGACCGGCTACACCTTC. This codes for CASSEPRQGPGTGYTF.

This sequence joins TRBV6-1 and TRBJ1-4; a possible D gene is TRBD1 (5 bases). Germline lookup yields CDR1 MNHNS and CDR2 SASEGT. Trimming pared 3 bases from V and 4 bases from J, leaving 9 bases between. CDR3 length: 14 amino acids. The CDR3 sequence is CASSDGAGNEKLFF. CDR3 bases: TGTGCCAGCAGTGACGGGGCCGGTAATGAAAAACTGTTTTTT.

Worth noting for this clone: At one end the junction does not follow the germline gene, possibly because of a read error. Other DNA variants within this sample encode the same CDR3. The CDR3 protein is CARSEGGAGAGSSYNEQFF. The DNA for the CDR3 is TGTGCCCGCAGTGAGGGGGGGGCGGGGGCGGGGAGCTCCTACAATGAGCAGTTCTTC. V usage is TRBV2 and J usage is TRBJ2-1; maybe TRBD2 (7 bases). Germline-derived CDR1 and CDR2 are SNHLY and FYNNEI. This CDR3 is built from 19 residues.